The rows below give T cell receptor beta chains drawn from one sample of a study of cytomegalovirus exposure and HLA in healthy donors. Method: immunoSEQ multiplex PCR; TCRdb's copy keeps in-frame clones and lacks some. The sample records about 170,000 clones, approximately 85% being singletons. Sequencing used PBMCs. The receptors shown here come from a man aged 18 to 30 in good health and CMV-seropositive. The CDR3 runs from the conserved cysteine through the conserved F or W. Fields, in order: clone size, J gene, D gene, V gene, CDR3 protein, CDR3 DNA. The D gene is left open where the match is weak. A row's size may be missing; if present it is once, few, many or a size class.

many	TRBJ2-2	NA	TRBV7-6	CASTGGSTGELFF	TGTGCCAGCACGGGGGGCAGCACCGGGGAGCTGTTTTTT
few	TRBJ2-4	NA	TRBV23-1	CASSQSNRAKNIQYF	TGCGCCAGCAGTCAATCAAACAGGGCCAAAAACATTCAGTACTTC
NA	TRBJ2-7	TRBD2	TRBV30	CAASGGGYEQYF	TGTGCCGCTTCAGGCGGGGGCTACGAGCAGTACTTC
once	TRBJ2-5	NA	TRBV11-2	CASSLEGLRGGDQYF	TGTGCCAGCAGCCTAGAGGGACTTCGGGGTGGAGACCAGTACTTC
NA	TRBJ1-6	NA	TRBV5-5	CASSLYQDSNNSPLHF	TGTGCCAGCAGCTTGTACCAAGACAGTAATAATTCACCCCTCCACTTT
NA	TRBJ2-7	NA	TRBV5-4	CASSLEDSPYEQYF	TGTGCCAGCAGCTTGGAGGACAGTCCCTACGAGCAGTACTTC
NA	TRBJ1-4	TRBD1	TRBV7-9	CASSLAGGEEKLFF	TGTGCCAGCAGCTTAGCAGGGGGCGAAGAAAAACTGTTTTTT
once	TRBJ1-2	NA	TRBV7-2	CASSLVSYGYTF	TGTGCCAGCAGCTTAGTCAGCTATGGCTACACCTTC
few	TRBJ2-1	NA	TRBV6-5	CASSYGGAHNEQFF	TGTGCCAGCAGTTACGGGGGGGCCCACAATGAGCAGTTCTTC
NA	TRBJ1-4	NA	TRBV4-3	CASSQDRQSHEKLFF	TGCGCCAGCAGCCAAGATAGACAGTCGCATGAAAAACTGTTCTTT
NA	TRBJ1-3	NA	TRBV7-3	CASSLAGTGNTIYF	TGTGCCAGCAGCTTGGCAGGGACTGGAAACACCATATATTTT
NA	TRBJ2-3	TRBD2	TRBV10-3	CAISGGTYTDTQYF	TGTGCCATCAGCGGGGGGACCTACACAGATACGCAGTATTTT
NA	TRBJ2-3	TRBD2	TRBV5-1	CASSFAGADTQYF	TGCGCCAGCAGCTTCGCGGGGGCAGATACGCAGTATTTT
NA	TRBJ2-1	NA	TRBV7-6	CASSLVGGEQFF	TGTGCCAGCAGCTTAGTAGGAGGCGAGCAGTTCTTC
NA	TRBJ2-2	NA	TRBV6-1	CASSDSNRDNTGELFF	TGTGCCAGCAGTGATTCGAACAGGGATAACACCGGGGAGCTGTTTTTT